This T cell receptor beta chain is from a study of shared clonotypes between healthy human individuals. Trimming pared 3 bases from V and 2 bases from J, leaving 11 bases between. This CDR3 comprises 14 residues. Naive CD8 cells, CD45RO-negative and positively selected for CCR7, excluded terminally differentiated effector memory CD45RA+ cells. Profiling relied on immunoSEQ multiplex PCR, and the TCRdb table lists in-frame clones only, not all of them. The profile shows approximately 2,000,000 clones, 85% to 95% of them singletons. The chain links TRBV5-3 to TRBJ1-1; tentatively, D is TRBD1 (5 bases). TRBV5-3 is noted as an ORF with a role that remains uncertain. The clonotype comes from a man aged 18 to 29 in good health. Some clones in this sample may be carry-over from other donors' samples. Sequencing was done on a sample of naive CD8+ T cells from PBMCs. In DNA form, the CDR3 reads TGTGCCAGAAGCTCTACCCGGGGCAACACTGAAGCTTTCTTT. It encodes CARSSTRGNTEAFF.